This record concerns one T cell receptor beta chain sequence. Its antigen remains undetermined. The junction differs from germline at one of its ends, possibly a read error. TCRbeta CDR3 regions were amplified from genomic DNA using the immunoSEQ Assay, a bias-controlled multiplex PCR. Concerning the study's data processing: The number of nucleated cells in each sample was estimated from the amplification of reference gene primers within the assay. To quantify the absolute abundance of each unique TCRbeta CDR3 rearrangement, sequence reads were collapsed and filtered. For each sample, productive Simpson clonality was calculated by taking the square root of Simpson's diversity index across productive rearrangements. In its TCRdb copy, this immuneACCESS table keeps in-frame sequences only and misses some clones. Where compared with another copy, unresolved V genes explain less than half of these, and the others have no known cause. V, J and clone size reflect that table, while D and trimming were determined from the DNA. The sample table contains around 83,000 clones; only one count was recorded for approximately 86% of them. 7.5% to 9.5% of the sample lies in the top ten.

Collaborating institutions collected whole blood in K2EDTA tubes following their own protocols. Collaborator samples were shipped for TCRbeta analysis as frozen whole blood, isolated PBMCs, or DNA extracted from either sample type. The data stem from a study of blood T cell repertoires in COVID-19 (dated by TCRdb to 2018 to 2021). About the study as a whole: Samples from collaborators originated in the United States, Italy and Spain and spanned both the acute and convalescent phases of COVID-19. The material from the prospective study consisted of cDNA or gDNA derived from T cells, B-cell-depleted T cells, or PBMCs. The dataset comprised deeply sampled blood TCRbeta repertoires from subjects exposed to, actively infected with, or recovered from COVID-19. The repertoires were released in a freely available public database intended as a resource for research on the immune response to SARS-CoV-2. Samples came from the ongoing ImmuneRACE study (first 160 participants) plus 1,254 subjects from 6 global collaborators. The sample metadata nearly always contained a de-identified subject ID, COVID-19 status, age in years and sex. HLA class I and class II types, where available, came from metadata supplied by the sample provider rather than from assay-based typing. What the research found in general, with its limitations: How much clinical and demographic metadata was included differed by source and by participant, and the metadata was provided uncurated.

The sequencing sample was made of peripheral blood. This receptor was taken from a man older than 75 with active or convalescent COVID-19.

The base sequence is TGTGCCAGCAGCTCCGGGGGGTCAAAACCACACAATCAGCAGTTCTTC. Its protein product is CASSSGGSKPHNQQFF. The rearranged chain carries TRBV11-3 and TRBJ2-1, with 7 bases in between that match TRBD2. CDR1 is given as SGHNT and CDR2 as YENEEA, both from the germline V gene. There are 16 amino acids in the CDR3, from cysteine to phenylalanine inclusive. CDR3 DNA only is kept here, 48 bases in frame from base 1.